Included here is one T cell receptor (beta chain) sequence, with context. The junction departs from the called germline gene at one end, perhaps through a read error. The CDR3 extends over 13 amino acids. This entry belongs to a study of breast tumors, draining lymph nodes, adjacent tissues. Axillary draining lymph nodes of breast cancer patients supplied the node samples. TCRdb analysed the multiplex PCR reads with MiXCR anew, one entry per CDR3 protein. The sample lists 150,000 to 200,000 distinct CDR3 sequences, 33% occurring once. The chain employs TRBV12-3 or TRBV12-4 and TRBJ1-5; tentatively, D is TRBD1 (5 bases). The clonotype originates from a female donor with breast cancer. Some clones in this sample may be carry-over from other donors' samples. The sequenced sample consisted of axillary lymph node tissue. The CDR3: CASSFYVRETQYF. The CDR3 DNA follows: TGTGCCAGCAGTTTTTACGTCAGGGAGACCCAGTACTTT.